This TCR beta chain appears in the sequencing data of a study of early T cells in non-severe SARS-CoV-2 infection. TCRdb processed the 5' RACE reads anew with MiXCR; each CDR3 protein has one entry. The data hold about 33,000 distinct CDR3 sequences, with less than 6% observed a single time. This clonotype has more than one count but fewer than ten. CDR3 length: 14 residues. Germline V CDR1 and CDR2: SGHRS, YFSETQ. Trimming took off 4 bases at V and 3 bases at J, with 11 bases between the two ends. Sample: whole blood. This clonotype originated in an adult who was a healthcare worker with PCR-confirmed SARS-CoV-2 infection or an uninfected control (not recorded which). The rearrangement uses TRBV5-1 and TRBJ1-5; D is undetermined. The CDR3 nucleotides read TGCGCCAGCAGCCCTTACCGTCTCAATCAGCCCCAGCATTTT. Its protein is CASSPYRLNQPQHF. The entire variable domain, with the rest obtained from reference TRBV5-1 and TRBJ1-5, is as follows: KAGVTQTPRYLIKTRGQQVTLSCSPISGHRSVSWYQQTPGQGLQFLFEYFSETQRNKGNFPGRFSGRQFSNSRSEMNVSTLELGDSALYLCASSPYRLNQPQHFGDGTRLSIL.